One sample yielded the 21 T cell receptor beta chains listed below, sequenced in a study of T-cell reconstitution after alpha-beta-depleted transplantation in children. During its preparation, the TCRbeta library received unique molecular identifiers. TCRdb itself ran the PCR reads through MiXCR, one entry per CDR3 protein. The data hold some 200,000 distinct CDR3 sequences, with approximately 8.4% observed a single time. The sequencing used PBMCs, mostly from graft donor cells, collected 360 days after TCRalphabeta/CD19-depleted stem cell transplant. All receptors come from a male patient aged 2 to 9 who had a stem cell transplant for acute myeloid leukemia, so the T cells may come from the graft donor.

The V gene is TRBV5-1, the J gene TRBJ2-7; D might be TRBD2 (7 bases). Germline assignment: CDR1 SGHRS and CDR2 YFSETQ. Trimming removed 0 bases at V and 2 bases at J, with 30 bases between. The length of the CDR3 is 21 residues. CDR3 loop: CASSLEGEQGGCIANTYEQYV. CDR3 DNA: TGCGCCAGCAGCTTGGAGGGGGAGCAGGGAGGGTGCATCGCAAATACCTACGAGCAGTACGTC.

The J gene is TRBJ2-1, the V gene TRBV5-1; TRBD2 aligns across 16 bases. CDR1 SGHRS and CDR2 YFSETQ come from the germline V gene. The CDR3 is 17 residues long. The V segment lost 4 bases and the J segment 7 bases; nucleotides outside the gene matches: 8. The CDR3 DNA reads TGCGCCAGCAGCCCGTGGGGGACTAGCGGGAGGGCAAATGAGCAGTTCTTC. It encodes CASSPWGTSGRANEQFF.

A note on this clonotype: As the CDR3 is not closed by the conserved phenylalanine or tryptophan, this likely results from a read error. V and J are TRBV7-6 and TRBJ2-7; 11 nucleotides agree with TRBD2. Germline V gives CDR1 SGHVS, CDR2 FNYEAQ. The junction had 6 bases not matched to a gene; V was cut back by 4 bases and J by 4 bases. CDR3 length: 15 amino acids. The CDR3 spells CASSSRLAGFYEQYI. The CDR3 DNA reads as TGTGCCAGCAGCTCACGACTAGCGGGATTTTACGAGCAGTACATC.

This clonotype has a count of ten or more. The chain couples TRBV20-1 to TRBJ2-5; TRBD1 aligns across 7 bases. The CDR3 is 13 residues long. The germline gives CDR1 DFQATT, CDR2 SNEGSKA (reference sequence). V shed 5 bases and J 5 bases; nucleotides not matched to a gene: 8. The CDR3: CSALGTVKETQYF. CDR3 DNA sequence: TGCAGTGCTCTAGGGACAGTTAAGGAGACCCAGTACTTC.

This clonotype was seen at least ten times. The chain has TRBV3-1 and TRBJ2-2; D might be TRBD1 (5 bases). The V gene lost 7 bases and the J gene lost 7 bases, with 13 bases spanning the gap. This CDR3 has 13 amino acids. Looked up from germline, CDR1 is LGHDT and CDR2 is YNNKEL (reference sequence). The CDR3 reads CASTLQGSGELFF. The CDR3 region has the DNA TGTGCCAGCACCCTCCAGGGCAGCGGGGAGCTGTTTTTT.

This clonotype was found many times. The junction shows a germline mismatch at one end, possibly a read error. DNA for the CDR3: TGTGCCAGCAGCTTAGGCCGAACCACTGAAGCTTTCTTT. It yields the protein CASSLGRTTEAFF. The V and J genes are TRBV5-1 and TRBJ1-1; D not certain. The CDR3 sequence is 13 residues long. The germline gives CDR1 SGHRS, CDR2 YFSETQ. The full variable domain, rest sourced from reference TRBV5-1 and TRBJ1-1, is KAGVTQTPRYLIKTRGQQVTLSCSPISGHRSVSWYQQTPGQGLQFLFEYFSETQRNKGNFPGRFSGRQFSNSRSEMNVSTLELGDSALYLCASSLGRTTEAFFGQGTRLTVV.

The rearrangement links TRBV5-6 to TRBJ1-1, with D hard to call. Looked up from germline, CDR1 is SGHDT and CDR2 is YYEEEE. This CDR3 has 16 amino acids. V was cut by 0 bases and J by 1 base, with 13 bases left in between. The CDR3 bases are TGTGCCAGCAGCTTGGTTGTGTATGCGGGGAACACTGAAGCTTTCTTT. It yields the protein CASSLVVYAGNTEAFF.

The chain has TRBV2 and TRBJ1-1, with 7 bases matching TRBD1. V trimming: 6 bases; J trimming: 8 bases; junction bases outside the gene matches: 3. The CDR3 consists of 11 residues. Per germline, CDR1 SNHLY and CDR2 FYNNEI. CDR3 DNA: TGTGCCAGCAGAGTGACAGGGGAAGCTTTCTTT. Protein: CASRVTGEAFF.

This clonotype has more than one count but fewer than ten. The V gene is TRBV24-1, the J gene TRBJ1-5; 8 bases agree with TRBD1. Germline CDR1 is KGHDR and CDR2 is SFDVKD. The CDR3 runs to 14 residues. V trimming: 7 bases; J trimming: 7 bases; junction bases outside the gene matches: 8. As DNA, the CDR3 is TGTGCCACCAGCCCCGGACAGGGTAACCAGCCCCAGCATTTT. It yields the protein CATSPGQGNQPQHF.

This clonotype occurred a few times. The CDR3 spells CATTTSLPAGELFF. The CDR3 DNA reads TGTGCCACGACGACTAGTTTACCCGCCGGGGAGCTGTTTTTT. V and J are TRBV15 and TRBJ2-2; D perhaps matches TRBD2 (6 bases). Trimming pared 9 bases from V and 6 bases from J, leaving 17 bases between. The CDR3 is 14 amino acids. Germline CDR1 LNHNV, CDR2 YYDKDF (reference sequence). The full variable domain, in which reference TRBV15 and TRBJ2-2 provide the parts outside the CDR3, is DAMVIQNPRYQVTQFGKPVTLSCSQTLNHNVMYWYQQKSSQAPKLLFHYYDKDFNNEADTPDNFQSRRPNTSFCFLDIRSPGLGDTAMYLCATTTSLPAGELFFGEGSRLTVL.

This clonotype was recorded many times. This sequence joins TRBV4-1 and TRBJ2-3, with D tentatively TRBD1 or TRBD2 (6 bases each). V lost 5 bases to trimming and J lost 4 bases, with 22 bases between them. The germline gives CDR1 MGHRA, CDR2 YSYEKL. The CDR3 length is 17 residues. The CDR3 here is CASSASPGGPAADTQYF. CDR3 bases: TGCGCCAGCAGCGCCTCACCCGGGGGCCCCGCAGCAGATACGCAGTATTTT.

This clonotype was counted ten times or more. The chain combines TRBV29-1 with TRBJ2-1; D not certain. V gave up 3 bases and J gave up 0 bases, with 15 bases separating them. This CDR3 comprises 16 residues. From germline, CDR1 is SQVTM and CDR2 ANQGSEA. The CDR3 nucleotides are TGCAGCGTTGATGAGTCGTCCCAAAGCTCCTACAATGAGCAGTTCTTC. It translates to CSVDESSQSSYNEQFF.

This clonotype was observed a handful of times. J is TRBJ2-7 and V is TRBV6-2 or TRBV6-3, with D perhaps TRBD2 (5 bases). V lost 0 bases and J lost 2, with 8 bases in between. CDR3 length: 14 amino acids. Germline lookup yields CDR1 MNHEY and CDR2 SVGEGT. CDR3 region: CASSYSRAAYEQYF. CDR3 bases: TGTGCCAGCAGTTACTCGAGAGCGGCCTACGAGCAGTACTTC.

This clonotype has a handful of counts. The chain uses TRBV5-1 and TRBJ2-7; 9 positions match TRBD1. Germline values: CDR1 SGHRS, CDR2 YFSETQ. This CDR3 region has 14 residues. After removal of 4 bases from V and 6 bases from J, the junction contained 8 bases not matched to a gene. The CDR3, as DNA: TGCGCCAGCAGCCCCGGGACAGGGAATGGCGAGCAGTACGTC. It codes for CASSPGTGNGEQYV.

V usage is TRBV20-1 and J usage is TRBJ2-1; TRBD2 matches at 9 bases. Germline values: CDR1 DFQATT, CDR2 SNEGSKA (reference sequence). V lost 5 bases to trimming and J lost 6 bases; unmatched junction nucleotides: 11. This CDR3 has 15 amino acids. CDR3 sequence (DNA): TGCAGTGCTCAAGCCCTCGCTAGCGGGGTCAATGAGCAGTTCTTC. Its translation is CSAQALASGVNEQFF.

At least ten counts were recorded for this clonotype. This chain connects TRBV20-1 to TRBJ2-7; 8 positions match TRBD2. The length of the CDR3 is 12 residues. V lost 5 bases, J lost 7 bases, and 7 bases stayed unmatched. Germline CDR1 and CDR2: DFQATT and SNEGSKA (reference sequence). CDR3 amino acids: CSAPGRVGEQYF. CDR3 sequence (DNA): TGCAGTGCTCCCGGGAGGGTAGGGGAGCAGTACTTC.

This clonotype turned up a few times. This chain connects TRBV7-8 to TRBJ2-7; no reliable D call. This CDR3 is built from 15 residues. The germline V gene has CDR1 SGHVS and CDR2 FQNEAQ. V lost 1 base and J lost 0, with 10 bases in between. The CDR3 coding sequence is TGTGCCAGCAGCTTAGTAAGGGCAGACTCCTACGAGCAGTACTTC. Amino acids: CASSLVRADSYEQYF.

V and J are TRBV20-1 and TRBJ1-4; D is uncertain. V lost 3 bases and J 17 bases, leaving 19 bases between the germline ends. Germline V gives CDR1 DFQATT, CDR2 SNEGSKA (reference sequence). The CDR3 loop spans 12 amino acids. The CDR3 DNA reads TGCAGTGCTAGGCATCGCCTAATCGGGCTCTTTTTT. It specifies CSARHRLIGLFF.

The chain links TRBV7-2 to TRBJ1-1, with D maybe TRBD1 (5 bases). The V gene's germline CDR1 is SGHTA and CDR2 FQGNSA. The CDR3 extends over 14 amino acids. Trimming shortened V by 1 base and J by 7 bases, and 13 bases separated the two germline ends. The CDR3 DNA is TGTGCCAGCAGCTTAGTTCTATGGGGGATTGAAGCTTTCTTT. Translation gives CASSLVLWGIEAFF.

Ten or more counts support this clonotype. The CDR3 DNA follows: TGTGCCAGCAGCCTCTACAGGGAATCCGGGGAGCTGTTTTTT. Translated, it gives CASSLYRESGELFF. The V and J genes are TRBV7-2 and TRBJ2-2; D perhaps matches TRBD1 (6 bases). The germline V and J ends were trimmed by 5 bases and 6 bases, with 13 bases remaining between them. This CDR3 has 14 residues. CDR1 and CDR2 from the germline V gene are SGHTA and FQGNSA.

This clonotype has at least ten counts. The rearrangement links TRBV7-9 to TRBJ2-6; D unresolved. Germline assignment: CDR1 SEHNR and CDR2 FQNEAQ (reference sequence). This CDR3 contains 15 residues. Trimming removed 4 bases from V and 0 bases from J, with 7 bases in between. CDR3 sequence: CASSSVGSGANVLTF. In nucleotides, the CDR3 is TGTGCCAGCAGCTCGGTCGGCTCTGGGGCCAACGTCCTGACTTTC.